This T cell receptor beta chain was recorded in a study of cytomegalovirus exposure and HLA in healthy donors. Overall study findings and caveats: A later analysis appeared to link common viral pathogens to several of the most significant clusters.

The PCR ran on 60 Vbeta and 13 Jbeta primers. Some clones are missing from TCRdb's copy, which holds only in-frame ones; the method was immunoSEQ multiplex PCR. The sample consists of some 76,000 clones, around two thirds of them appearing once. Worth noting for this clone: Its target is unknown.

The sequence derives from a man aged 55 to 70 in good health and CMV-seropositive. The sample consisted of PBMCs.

CDR3 region: CASSSSAGEVFEQYF. DNA of the CDR3: TGTGCCAGCAGCTCTTCAGCGGGAGAGGTGTTTGAGCAGTACTTC. The J gene is TRBJ2-7, the V gene TRBV11-2; TRBD2 agrees at 8 bases. V lost 4 bases to trimming and J lost 7 bases; unmatched junction nucleotides: 12. The germline gives CDR1 SGHAT, CDR2 FQNNGV. The CDR3 extends over 15 amino acids.